The 7 T cell receptor beta chains presented below share a single source sample, sequenced in a study of blood T cell repertoires in COVID-19. The protocol was immunoSEQ multiplex PCR, while the TCRdb copy is restricted to in-frame clones and leaves out a portion. This sample has 90,000 to 95,000 clones, with 88% found just once. The sequencing input was peripheral blood. These receptors originate from a woman older than 75 with active COVID-19.

This chain connects TRBV5-4 to TRBJ2-3; TRBD1 is a possible D gene (5 bases). CDR1 is SGHNT, CDR2 YYREEE, per germline (reference sequence). V gave up 6 bases and J gave up 6 bases, with 20 bases separating them. CDR3 length: 15 amino acids. The CDR3 nucleotides read TGTGCCAGCATCCCCATTGGTAGGGGCGCCGATACGCAGTATTTT. It codes for CASIPIGRGADTQYF.

V gene TRBV18 combines with J gene TRBJ1-1, with D possibly TRBD1 on 6 matching bases. The germline V and J ends were trimmed by 3 bases and 11 bases, with 16 bases remaining between them. This CDR3 spans 13 amino acids. The germline V gene has CDR1 KGHSH and CDR2 LQKENI. This chain's CDR3 is CASSPEGGLGAFF. CDR3 nucleotides: TGTGCCAGCTCACCGGAAGGGGGTCTCGGCGCTTTCTTT.

A single count supports this clone. The CDR3 DNA reads TGTGCCAGCAGCAAAGCCCTAGCGGGAGGCCCCCAAGGGGTCAATGAGCAGTTCTTC. Its translation is CASSKALAGGPQGVNEQFF. The V gene is TRBV21-1, the J gene TRBJ2-1; TRBD2 is the table's D call, not checked against the DNA. TRBV21-1 is assigned pseudogene status. CDR3 length equals 19 residues.

This clone appeared a single time. The rearrangement uses TRBV15 and TRBJ2-7; tentatively, D is TRBD1 (6 bases). Trimming cost V 0 bases and J 4 bases, with 13 bases left between them. The germline CDR1 and CDR2 sequences are LNHNV and YYDKDF (reference sequence). The length of the CDR3 is 15 residues. CDR3: CATSRDRTAIYEQYF. The CDR3, as DNA: TGTGCCACCAGCAGAGATCGGACAGCCATTTACGAGCAGTACTTC. Filled out from reference TRBV15 and TRBJ2-7, the complete variable domain reads DAMVIQNPRYQVTQFGKPVTLSCSQTLNHNVMYWYQQKSSQAPKLLFHYYDKDFNNEADTPDNFQSRRPNTSFCFLDIRSPGLGDTAMYLCATSRDRTAIYEQYFGPGTRLTVT.

This clone was detected only once. This chain links TRBV5-6 with TRBJ2-1, with a possible D match to TRBD2 (6 bases). Per germline, CDR1 SGHDT and CDR2 YYEEEE. Trimming took off 1 base at V and 0 bases at J, with 20 bases between the two ends. CDR3 size: 19 residues. This CDR3 reads CASSLYGGVKAYSYNEQFF. In DNA form, the CDR3 reads TGTGCCAGCAGCTTGTACGGCGGGGTAAAAGCATACTCCTACAATGAGCAGTTCTTC.

This clone was seen once. This chain uses TRBV7-8 with TRBJ2-3; perhaps TRBD2 as D (5 bases). Trimming cost V 2 bases and J 1 base, with 16 bases left between them. The CDR3 length is 17 residues. The germline V gene encodes CDR1 SGHVS and CDR2 FQNEAQ. The CDR3 is CASSLPLALDRTDTQYF. Here the CDR3 DNA reads TGTGCCAGCAGCTTACCTCTAGCCCTAGACCGCACAGATACGCAGTATTTT.

V is TRBV11-2 and J is TRBJ2-1; D unclear. Per germline, CDR1 SGHAT and CDR2 FQNNGV. Trimming took 5 bases from V and 3 from J, leaving 8 bases between them. This CDR3 has 13 amino acids. CDR3 sequence reads: CASSAQLYNEQFF. The CDR3 nucleotides read TGTGCCAGCAGCGCACAGCTCTACAATGAGCAGTTCTTC.